The clone carrying this T cell receptor (beta chain) was counted a few times. No antigen is known for it. The germline V gene has CDR1 MDHEN and CDR2 SYDVKM. Trimming took 5 bases from V and 6 from J; bases not matched to a gene: 9. The CDR3 consists of 14 residues. As for time point: week 47, end of study. Doses comprised 300 ug of mutant IDH1 20-mer peptide each, plus topical imiquimod. These data originate in a study of a mutant IDH1 vaccine in newly diagnosed glioma. Overall study: The initiation of vaccination occurred 4-6 weeks after radiotherapy alone, or with temozolomide cycles.

TCRdb's copy holds only in-frame clones and misses some; the assay was immunoSEQ multiplex PCR. There are around 53,000 clones in the sample; 84% occur only once, and 3.5% to 5.5% lies in the top ten. Points from the study as a whole: The vaccine induced immune responses, and these occurred in roughly 93% of patients.

The chain is built from TRBV28 and TRBJ2-7; 8 bases map to TRBD1. The source is a woman aged 25 to 39 with glioma. Some clones in this sample may be carry-over from other donors' samples. The sample in question was PBMCs, obtained from a glioma patient whose treatment included an IDH1 peptide vaccine. As DNA, the CDR3 is TGTGCCAGCAGTACCCCCCTGGGACAGGCCGAGCAGTACTTC. Its protein product is CASSTPLGQAEQYF.